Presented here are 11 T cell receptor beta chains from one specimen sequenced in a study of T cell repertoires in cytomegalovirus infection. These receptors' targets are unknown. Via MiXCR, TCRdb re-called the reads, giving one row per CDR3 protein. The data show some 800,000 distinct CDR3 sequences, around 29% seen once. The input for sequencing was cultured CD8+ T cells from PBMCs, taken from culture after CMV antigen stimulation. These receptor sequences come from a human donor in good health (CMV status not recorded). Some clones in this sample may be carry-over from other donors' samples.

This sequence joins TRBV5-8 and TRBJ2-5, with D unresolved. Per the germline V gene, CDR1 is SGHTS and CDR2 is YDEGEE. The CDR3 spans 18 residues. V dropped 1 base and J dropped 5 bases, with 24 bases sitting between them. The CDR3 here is CASSLREWVFGHQETQYF. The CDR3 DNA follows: TGTGCCAGCAGCTTGCGTGAATGGGTCTTTGGCCATCAGGAGACCCAGTACTTC.

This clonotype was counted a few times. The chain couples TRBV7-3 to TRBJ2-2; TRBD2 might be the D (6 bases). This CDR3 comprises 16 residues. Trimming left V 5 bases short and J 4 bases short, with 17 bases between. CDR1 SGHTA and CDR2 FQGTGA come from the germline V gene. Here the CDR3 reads CASSPGDDGATGELFF. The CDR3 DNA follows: TGTGCCAGCAGCCCGGGGGACGATGGGGCCACCGGGGAGCTGTTTTTT. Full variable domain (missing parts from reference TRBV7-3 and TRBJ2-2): GAGVSQTPSNKVTEKGKYVELRCDPISGHTALYWYRQSLGQGPEFLIYFQGTGAADDSGLPNDRFFAVRPEGSVSTLKIQRTERGDSAVYLCASSPGDDGATGELFFGEGSRLTVL.

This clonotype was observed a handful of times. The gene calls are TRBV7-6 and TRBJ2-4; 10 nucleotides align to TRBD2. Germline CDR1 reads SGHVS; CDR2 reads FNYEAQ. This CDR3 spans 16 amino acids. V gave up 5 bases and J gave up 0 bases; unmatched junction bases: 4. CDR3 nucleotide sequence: TGTGCCAGCAGCGTTAGCGGGGGGTTAGCCAAAAACATTCAGTACTTC. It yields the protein CASSVSGGLAKNIQYF.

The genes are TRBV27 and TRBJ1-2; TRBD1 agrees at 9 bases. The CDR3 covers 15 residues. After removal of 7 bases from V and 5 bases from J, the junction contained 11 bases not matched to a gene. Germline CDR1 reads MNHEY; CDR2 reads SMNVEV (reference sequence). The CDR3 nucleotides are TGTGCCAGCACCAAACGGAGGACAGGGGATTATGGCTACACCTTC. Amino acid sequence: CASTKRRTGDYGYTF.

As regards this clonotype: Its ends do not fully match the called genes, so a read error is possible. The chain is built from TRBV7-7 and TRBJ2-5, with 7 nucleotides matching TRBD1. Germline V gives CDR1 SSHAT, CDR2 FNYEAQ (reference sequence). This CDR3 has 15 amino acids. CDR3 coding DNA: TGTGCTAGCAGCTTAGGGACAGACAGTCAAGAGACCCAGTACTTC. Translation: CASSLGTDSQETQYF.

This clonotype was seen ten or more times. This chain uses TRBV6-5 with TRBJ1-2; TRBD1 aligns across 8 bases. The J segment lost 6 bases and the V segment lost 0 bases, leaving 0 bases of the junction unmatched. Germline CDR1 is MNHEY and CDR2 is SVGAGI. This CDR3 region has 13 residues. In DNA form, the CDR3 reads TGTGCCAGCAGTTACTCGGACAGGGATGGCTACACCTTC. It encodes CASSYSDRDGYTF.

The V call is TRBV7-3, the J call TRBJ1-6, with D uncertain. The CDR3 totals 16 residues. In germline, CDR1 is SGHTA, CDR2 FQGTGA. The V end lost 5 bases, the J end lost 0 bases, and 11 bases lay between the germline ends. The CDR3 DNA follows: TGTGCCAGCAGCCGAGACTCCTTCTCCTATAATTCACCCCTCCACTTT. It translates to CASSRDSFSYNSPLHF.

CDR3 loop: CASSHAANYGYTF. CDR3 nucleotide sequence: TGTGCCAGCAGCCACGCGGCTAACTATGGCTACACCTTC. The rearrangement joins TRBV7-9 to TRBJ1-2; D is uncertain. Trimming removed 5 bases from V and 0 bases from J, with 7 bases in between. Germline V CDR1 and CDR2: SEHNR, FQNEAQ (reference sequence). The CDR3 runs to 13 residues.

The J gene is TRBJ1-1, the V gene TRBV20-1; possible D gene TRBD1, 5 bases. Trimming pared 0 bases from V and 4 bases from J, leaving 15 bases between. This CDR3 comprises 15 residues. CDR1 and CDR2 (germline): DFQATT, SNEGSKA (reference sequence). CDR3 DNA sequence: TGCAGTGCTAGAGACGGCTGGGGGTTGGTCACTGAAGCTTTCTTT. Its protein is CSARDGWGLVTEAFF.

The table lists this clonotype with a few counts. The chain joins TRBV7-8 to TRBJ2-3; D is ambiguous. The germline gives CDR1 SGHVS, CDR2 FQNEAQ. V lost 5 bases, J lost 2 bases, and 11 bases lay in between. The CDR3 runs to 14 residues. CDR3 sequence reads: CASSPFRSTDTQYF. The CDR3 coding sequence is TGTGCCAGCAGCCCTTTTCGGTCCACAGATACGCAGTATTTT.

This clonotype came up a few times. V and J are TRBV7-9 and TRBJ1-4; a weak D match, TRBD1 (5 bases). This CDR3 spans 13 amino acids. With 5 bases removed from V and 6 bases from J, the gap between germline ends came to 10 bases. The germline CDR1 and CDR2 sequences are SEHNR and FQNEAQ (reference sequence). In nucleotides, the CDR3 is TGTGCCAGCAGCCCCCCGGGGGATGAAAAACTGTTTTTT. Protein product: CASSPPGDEKLFF.